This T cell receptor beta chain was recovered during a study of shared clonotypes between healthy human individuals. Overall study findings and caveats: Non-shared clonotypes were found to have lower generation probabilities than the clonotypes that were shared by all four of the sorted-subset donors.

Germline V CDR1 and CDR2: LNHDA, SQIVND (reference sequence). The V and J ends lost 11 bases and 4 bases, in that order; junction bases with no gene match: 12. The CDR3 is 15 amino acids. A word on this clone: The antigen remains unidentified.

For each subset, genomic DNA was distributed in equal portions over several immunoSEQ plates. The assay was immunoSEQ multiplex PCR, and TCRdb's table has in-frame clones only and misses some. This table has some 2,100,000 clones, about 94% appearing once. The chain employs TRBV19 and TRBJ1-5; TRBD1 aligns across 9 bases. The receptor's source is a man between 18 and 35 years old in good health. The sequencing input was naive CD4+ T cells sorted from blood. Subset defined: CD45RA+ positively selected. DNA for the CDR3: TGTGCCGGCCTTAACAGGGGGCTACGAAATCAGCCCCAGCATTTT. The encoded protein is CAGLNRGLRNQPQHF.